These T cell receptor beta chains were read from a single sample in a study of T cells in Graves' hyperthyroidism and ophthalmopathy. TCRdb called the multiplex PCR reads again in MiXCR, with one record for every CDR3 protein. The sample includes under 500,000 distinct CDR3 sequences, about 14% of them seen just once. The sequenced sample was blood. The receptors were sampled from a man aged 45-60 years with Graves' ophthalmopathy. The CDR3 runs from the conserved cysteine through the conserved F or W. D genes are given only for firm matches. The size of a clone is reported for some rows only, either as once, few or many, or as a class for expanded clones.

v_gene: TRBV5-1
d_gene: TRBD2
j_gene: TRBJ2-5
len: 13
abundance: NA
CDR3aa: CASSRTSGETQYF
CDR3nt: TGCGCCAGCAGCAGGACTAGTGGAGAGACCCAGTACTTC

v_gene: TRBV2
d_gene: TRBD2
j_gene: TRBJ2-3
len: 17
abundance: once
CDR3aa: CASKRELAGEGTDTQYF
CDR3nt: TGTGCCAGCAAGAGAGAACTAGCGGGAGAAGGGACAGATACGCAGTATTTT

v_gene: TRBV3-1
d_gene: NA
j_gene: TRBJ1-6
len: 15
abundance: many
CDR3aa: CASSHPAGAPSPLHF
CDR3nt: TGTGCCAGCAGCCACCCTGCAGGGGCTCCCTCACCCCTCCACTTT

v_gene: TRBV28
d_gene: NA
j_gene: TRBJ2-7
len: 14
abundance: many
CDR3aa: CASSPYGGSYEQYF
CDR3nt: TGTGCCAGCAGTCCCTACGGGGGATCCTACGAGCAGTACTTC

v_gene: TRBV20-1
d_gene: TRBD1
j_gene: TRBJ1-1
len: 14
abundance: many
CDR3aa: CSARLGQGRGEAFF
CDR3nt: TGCAGTGCCCGCCTGGGACAGGGAAGGGGTGAAGCTTTCTTT

v_gene: TRBV19
d_gene: NA
j_gene: TRBJ1-1
len: 13
abundance: few
CDR3aa: CASIDAMNTEAFF
CDR3nt: TGTGCCAGTATTGATGCTATGAACACTGAAGCTTTCTTT

v_gene: TRBV6-1
d_gene: NA
j_gene: TRBJ2-7
len: 17
abundance: few
CDR3aa: CASSPATWDGGRFEQYF
CDR3nt: TGTGCCAGCAGTCCAGCAACGTGGGACGGCGGACGTTTTGAGCAGTACTTC

v_gene: TRBV3-1
d_gene: NA
j_gene: TRBJ2-3
len: 16
abundance: few
CDR3aa: CASSPPVGAGTDTQYF
CDR3nt: TGTGCCAGCAGCCCCCCAGTAGGGGCCGGCACAGATACGCAGTATTTT

v_gene: TRBV7-3
d_gene: TRBD2
j_gene: TRBJ2-3
len: 15
abundance: many
CDR3aa: CASSTARGGFDTQYF
CDR3nt: TGTGCCAGCAGTACGGCACGGGGGGGTTTTGATACGCAGTATTTT

v_gene: TRBV24-1
d_gene: NA
j_gene: TRBJ2-1
len: 13
abundance: few
CDR3aa: CATSVGTYNEQFF
CDR3nt: TGTGCCACCAGTGTGGGCACCTACAATGAGCAGTTCTTC

v_gene: TRBV7-9
d_gene: TRBD2
j_gene: TRBJ2-1
len: 16
abundance: NA
CDR3aa: CASSSPTSGRGNEQFF
CDR3nt: TGTGCCAGCAGCTCCCCAACTAGCGGGAGGGGCAATGAGCAGTTCTTC

v_gene: TRBV20-1
d_gene: TRBD2
j_gene: TRBJ2-1
len: 12
abundance: many
CDR3aa: CSVTSGKVEQFF
CDR3nt: TGCAGTGTAACTAGCGGGAAGGTTGAGCAGTTCTTC

v_gene: TRBV6-1
d_gene: NA
j_gene: TRBJ1-3
len: 15
abundance: NA
CDR3aa: CASRRTVASGNTIYF
CDR3nt: TGTGCCAGCAGGAGGACGGTTGCCTCTGGAAACACCATATATTTT

v_gene: TRBV25-1
d_gene: TRBD1
j_gene: TRBJ1-5
len: 18
abundance: few
CDR3aa: CASSDQPGQGALHQPQHF
CDR3nt: TGTGCCAGCAGTGACCAACCGGGACAGGGGGCTCTTCATCAGCCCCAGCATTTT

v_gene: TRBV18
d_gene: NA
j_gene: TRBJ2-2
len: 15
abundance: many
CDR3aa: CASSPGGTNTGELFF
CDR3nt: TGTGCCAGCTCACCAGGCGGGACGAACACCGGGGAGCTGTTTTTT

v_gene: TRBV11-3
d_gene: TRBD1
j_gene: TRBJ2-1
len: 14
abundance: many
CDR3aa: CASSMTGGFNEQFF
CDR3nt: TGTGCCAGCAGCATGACAGGGGGTTTCAATGAGCAGTTCTTC